Listed here are 27 T cell receptor beta chains from one sample, sequenced in a study of T cells after yellow fever vaccination. In TCRdb, the 5' RACE reads were re-called with MiXCR into one record per CDR3 protein. The table lists more than 120,000 distinct CDR3 sequences, less than 9.5% of them singletons. Here the sequenced sample was CD4+ T cells sorted from PBMCs, taken 5 days after the yellow fever booster vaccination. These receptors came from a man younger than 40 who received the YFV17D yellow fever vaccine.

Worth noting for this clonotype: This sequence may be a read error, since a much larger clone differs from it by one base. This chain's CDR3 is CATTVRLGEQFF. The CDR3 nucleotides are TGTGCCACCACTGTTCGGCTGGGGGAGCAGTTCTTC. The rearrangement uses TRBV24-1 and TRBJ2-1; D unclear. Germline-derived CDR1 and CDR2 are KGHDR and SFDVKD. The CDR3 runs to 12 residues. Trimming removed 8 bases at V and 10 bases at J, with 14 bases between.

This clonotype was found a few times. The genes are TRBV20-1 and TRBJ1-5; possibly TRBD1 for D (5 bases). This CDR3 comprises 15 residues. The V gene's germline CDR1 is DFQATT and CDR2 SNEGSKA (reference sequence). Trimming removed 6 bases at V and 0 bases at J, with 15 bases between. The CDR3 here is CSAIAGTSSNQPQHF. The CDR3 region has the DNA TGCAGTGCAATTGCCGGGACGTCTAGCAATCAGCCCCAGCATTTT.

This clonotype was observed at least ten times. The rearrangement uses TRBV20-1 and TRBJ2-2; no reliable D call. Trimming removed 1 base at V and 4 bases at J, with 13 bases between. Germline V gene data show CDR1 as DFQATT and CDR2 as SNEGSKA (reference sequence). This CDR3 has 15 amino acids. The DNA of the CDR3 is TGCAGTGCTAGAGGTACCATCACGGGCACCGGGGAGCTGTTTTTT. Its translation: CSARGTITGTGELFF.

This clonotype was picked up many times. The chain links TRBV10-3 to TRBJ2-7, with TRBD2 identical over 11 bases. There are 15 residues in the CDR3. Germline CDR1 is ENHRY and CDR2 is SYGVKD. The trim removed 6 bases at V and 2 bases at J, leaving 6 bases unmatched. The CDR3 spells CAIRTGTSGPYEQYF. For the CDR3, the DNA is TGTGCCATCAGAACCGGGACTAGCGGTCCCTACGAGCAGTACTTC.

This clonotype was counted once. In nucleotides, the CDR3 is TGTGCCAGCAGCTTAAGCAGCACAGGGGAGCTGTTTTTT. This sequence encodes CASSLSSTGELFF. The chain combines TRBV7-2 with TRBJ2-2; no firm D call. V shed 2 bases and J shed 8 bases, with 9 bases lying between them. CDR3 length equals 13 residues. Germline CDR1 is SGHTA and CDR2 is FQGNSA.

In this sample, this clonotype turned up many times. V and J are TRBV5-4 and TRBJ2-2; maybe TRBD1 (5 bases). Germline CDR1 and CDR2: SGHNT and YYREEE (reference sequence). This CDR3 is 14 amino acids long. V was clipped by 3 bases and J by 7 bases, with 13 bases between them. The DNA for the CDR3 is TGTGCCAGCAGCTACGAGCAGGGATTCGGGGAGCTGTTTTTT. It codes for CASSYEQGFGELFF.

This clonotype was found many times. The chain recombines TRBV29-1 with TRBJ2-1, with 9 bases that match TRBD2. The ends lost 1 base at V and 9 bases at J; junction bases unmatched: 4. The CDR3 is 13 amino acids. Germline lookup yields CDR1 SQVTM and CDR2 ANQGSEA. The CDR3 DNA follows: TGCAGCGTTGAAGGCGGGAGGGCCGTTGAGCAGTTCTTC. It specifies CSVEGGRAVEQFF.

This clonotype was seen many times. CDR3 sequence (DNA): TGTGCCATAAGTAGCGGGGGAGACACAGATACGCAGTATTTT. This sequence encodes CAISSGGDTDTQYF. The chain couples TRBV10-3 to TRBJ2-3; 9 positions agree with TRBD2. The CDR3 covers 14 residues. With 9 bases clipped from V and 2 bases from J, the junction kept 6 bases outside the gene matches. Germline CDR1 reads ENHRY; CDR2 reads SYGVKD.

This clonotype was seen ten or more times. The chain links TRBV6-1 to TRBJ1-2; TRBD1 might be the D (6 bases). The germline V and J ends were trimmed by 10 bases and 3 bases, with 24 bases remaining between them. Per the germline V gene, CDR1 is MNHNS and CDR2 is SASEGT. The CDR3 has 16 residues. The CDR3 sequence is CAITHGGANVYYGYTF. The CDR3 DNA sequence: TGTGCCATAACCCATGGGGGCGCGAATGTTTACTATGGCTACACCTTC.

This clonotype was recorded many times. The V and J genes are TRBV30 and TRBJ2-5, with a possible D match to TRBD2 (6 bases). The CDR3 runs to 16 residues. V was shortened by 3 bases and J by 7 bases, with 24 bases between the two germline ends. The germline V gene has CDR1 GTSNPN and CDR2 SVGIG (reference sequence). Written as DNA, the CDR3 is TGTGCCTGGAGCAAGAGGGTTCTGCGGGGCTCAGGGACCCAGTACTTC. Amino acids: CAWSKRVLRGSGTQYF.

About this clonotype: This clone may be a read error of a much larger clone one base away. The rearrangement uses TRBV12-3 or TRBV12-4 and TRBJ1-1, with unresolved D. The CDR3 runs to 13 residues. Trimming cost V 5 bases and J 4 bases, with 11 bases left between them. CDR3: CASSPWVVTEAFF. The CDR3 DNA reads as TGTGCCAGCAGTCCATGGGTTGTCACTGAAGCTTTCTTT.

This clonotype was seen repeatedly, ten times or more. The chain carries TRBV11-2 and TRBJ1-2; no clear D gene. Germline CDR1 SGHAT, CDR2 FQNNGV. Trimming left V 4 bases short and J 0 bases short, with 3 bases between. This CDR3 is built from 12 residues. The CDR3 DNA follows: TGTGCCAGCAGCTATTCTAACTATGGCTACACCTTC. It encodes CASSYSNYGYTF. Based on the CDR3 plus reference TRBV11-2 and TRBJ1-2, the full variable domain is EAGVAQSPRYKIIEKRQSVAFWCNPISGHATLYWYQQILGQGPKLLIQFQNNGVVDDSQLPKDRFSAERLKGVDSTLKIQPAKLEDSAVYLCASSYSNYGYTFGSGTRLTVV.

This clonotype has at least ten counts. The chain is built from TRBV29-1 and TRBJ2-7; 9 bases are a match to TRBD2. The J segment lost 4 bases and the V segment lost 4 bases, leaving 5 bases of the junction unmatched. Germline-derived CDR1 and CDR2 are SQVTM and ANQGSEA. This CDR3 has 13 residues. The chain's CDR3 is CSVVGSGRYEQYF. CDR3 bases: TGCAGCGTTGTTGGGAGCGGGAGGTACGAGCAGTACTTC.

This clonotype was seen a handful of times. This chain links TRBV20-1 with TRBJ1-5, with D unclear. V dropped 4 bases and J dropped 7 bases, with 14 bases sitting between them. Germline V CDR1 and CDR2: DFQATT, SNEGSKA (reference sequence). This CDR3 region has 13 residues. CDR3 bases: TGCAGTGCTACCCAACGAGGCGGGCAGCCCCAGCATTTT. As protein: CSATQRGGQPQHF.

This sequence joins TRBV5-1 and TRBJ2-5; 10 bases map to TRBD2. Germline V CDR1 and CDR2: SGHRS, YFSETQ. The V gene end was trimmed by 3 bases and the J gene end by 5 bases; junction bases not matched to a gene: 4. The CDR3 covers 14 residues. CDR3 protein: CASSWGTSAETQYF. The CDR3 DNA reads TGCGCCAGCAGCTGGGGGACTAGCGCCGAGACCCAGTACTTC. Full variable domain (missing parts from reference TRBV5-1 and TRBJ2-5): KAGVTQTPRYLIKTRGQQVTLSCSPISGHRSVSWYQQTPGQGLQFLFEYFSETQRNKGNFPGRFSGRQFSNSRSEMNVSTLELGDSALYLCASSWGTSAETQYFGPGTRLLVL.

The sample holds many counts of this clonotype. The chain joins TRBV7-2 to TRBJ2-3, with D uncertain. The germline V gene encodes CDR1 SGHTA and CDR2 FQGNSA. There are 14 residues in the CDR3. Deletions cut 1 base from V and 4 bases from J, with 9 bases between. CDR3 sequence reads: CASSLETQPDTQYF. The CDR3, as DNA: TGTGCCAGCAGCTTAGAGACTCAGCCAGATACGCAGTATTTT.

This clonotype occurred many times. The V call is TRBV12-3 or TRBV12-4, the J call TRBJ2-2, with no clear D. The CDR3 runs to 12 residues. V lost 7 bases to trimming and J lost 7 bases, with 10 bases between them. CDR3 sequence: CASKNYGGELFF. Here the CDR3 DNA reads TGTGCCAGCAAGAACTATGGCGGGGAGCTGTTTTTT.

J is TRBJ2-1 and V is TRBV3-1; no reliable D call. V lost 3 bases to trimming and J lost 7 bases, with 7 bases between them. Germline CDR1 and CDR2: LGHDT and YNNKEL (reference sequence). This CDR3 is built from 12 residues. The CDR3 is CASSQYVNEQFF. The CDR3 region has the DNA TGTGCCAGCAGCCAGTATGTGAATGAGCAGTTCTTC.

The table lists this clonotype with many counts. This chain uses TRBV12-3 or TRBV12-4 with TRBJ2-4; 7 positions match TRBD2. V was clipped by 3 bases and J by 7 bases; unmatched bases: 0. This CDR3 has 12 amino acids. The DNA for the CDR3 is TGTGCCAGCAGTTTGGGGGGGAACATTCAGTACTTC. It translates to CASSLGGNIQYF.

This clonotype has a count of ten or more. V gene TRBV11-1 combines with J gene TRBJ2-1, with D possibly matching TRBD2 (6 bases). CDR3 length: 14 amino acids. V lost 5 bases and J lost 9, with 17 bases in between. CDR1 and CDR2 (germline): SGHAT, FQDESV (reference sequence). The CDR3 reads CASSPTSFGGEQFF. In DNA form, the CDR3 reads TGTGCCAGCAGCCCAACTAGCTTCGGTGGTGAGCAGTTCTTC.

This clonotype was detected many times. The J gene is TRBJ2-6, the V gene TRBV6-5; tentatively, D is TRBD1 (5 bases). V was clipped by 2 bases and J by 4 bases, with 15 bases between them. Looked up from germline, CDR1 is MNHEY and CDR2 is SVGAGI. This CDR3 comprises 17 residues. The CDR3 coding sequence is TGTGCCAGCAGTTACAGGGGCCCGCCTTCGGGGGCCAACGTCCTGACTTTC. This encodes CASSYRGPPSGANVLTF.

By frequency in the sample, this clonotype is medium-sized (0.01 to 0.1%). The chain links TRBV5-5 to TRBJ2-1; tentative D call: TRBD2 (5 bases). The V gene's germline CDR1 is SGHKS and CDR2 YYEKEE (reference sequence). V gave up 2 bases and J gave up 0 bases, with 6 bases separating them. This CDR3 has 14 amino acids. The CDR3 sequence is CASSFRGSYNEQFF. The CDR3 DNA reads as TGTGCCAGCAGCTTTCGGGGCTCCTACAATGAGCAGTTCTTC.

This sequence joins TRBV5-1 and TRBJ1-5, with a weak D call TRBD1 (5 bases). Trimming pared 4 bases from V and 6 bases from J, leaving 17 bases between. There are 15 residues in the CDR3. Germline lookup yields CDR1 SGHRS and CDR2 YFSETQ. The CDR3 loop is CASSPGTGVGQPQHF. In nucleotides, the CDR3 is TGCGCCAGCAGCCCTGGGACGGGGGTTGGTCAGCCCCAGCATTTT.

There are many counts of this clonotype. The chain links TRBV19 to TRBJ2-7, with a possible D match to TRBD1 (6 bases). Germline loops: CDR1 LNHDA, CDR2 SQIVND (reference sequence). The V gene lost 10 bases and the J gene lost 6 bases, with 19 bases spanning the gap. This CDR3 has 13 amino acids. The CDR3 loop is CATKGTGLVEQYF. The CDR3 coding sequence is TGTGCCACCAAGGGCACAGGGTTGGTCGAGCAGTACTTC.

This clonotype was recorded many times. The rearrangement uses TRBV7-2 and TRBJ2-1; no clear D gene. V was trimmed by 1 base and J by 4 bases, leaving 5 bases between them. The CDR3 has 13 residues. Germline CDR1 reads SGHTA; CDR2 reads FQGNSA. The DNA for the CDR3 is TGTGCCAGCAGCTTAGAACGGTACAATGAGCAGTTCTTC. This encodes CASSLERYNEQFF.

In this sample, this clonotype turned up a few times. The chain has TRBV5-1 and TRBJ2-7, with D perhaps matching TRBD2 (5 bases). This CDR3 is built from 15 residues. Germline V gene sequence: CDR1 SGHRS, CDR2 YFSETQ. With 6 bases removed from V and 0 bases from J, the gap between germline ends came to 16 bases. The CDR3 region has the DNA TGCGCCAGCACTCCGGGATTTGTCGCCTCCTACGAGCAGTACTTC. Protein: CASTPGFVASYEQYF.

Ten or more counts support this clonotype. V usage is TRBV29-1 and J usage is TRBJ2-3; 8 bases are a match to TRBD2. CDR1 is SQVTM and CDR2 is ANQGSEA in the germline V gene. Trimming removed 4 bases from V and 2 bases from J; junction bases left unmatched: 5. This CDR3 contains 14 residues. In DNA form, the CDR3 reads TGCAGCGTTGTGGCGGGAGGTAACACAGATACGCAGTATTTT. It yields the protein CSVVAGGNTDTQYF.